The text below deals with one T cell receptor beta chain. This clone was detected once. Which antigen it targets is not known. The sample holds no much larger clone one base away, and base qualities are not on file. These data originate in a study of blood T cell repertoires in COVID-19 (dated by TCRdb to 2020 to 2022). With respect to the entire study: Samples covering the acute and convalescent phases of COVID-19 were provided by collaborators in the United States, Italy and Spain. The prospective study material was composed of cDNA or gDNA derived from T cells, B-cell-depleted T cells, or PBMCs. Subjects who had been exposed to COVID-19, were actively infected with it, or had recovered from it provided the deeply sampled blood TCRbeta repertoires that made up the dataset. A freely available public database, intended as a resource for researchers studying the immune response to SARS-CoV-2, is where the repertoires were released. The samples were drawn from the first 160 participants of the ongoing ImmuneRACE study and from some 1,300 subjects provided by 6 global collaborators. A de-identified subject ID, COVID-19 status, age in years and sex were almost always included in the sample metadata. HLA class I and class II types, where available, came from metadata supplied by the sample provider rather than from assay-based typing.

TCRbeta CDR3 regions were amplified from genomic DNA using the immunoSEQ Assay, a bias-controlled multiplex PCR. Concerning the study's data processing: Nucleated cell counts per sample were estimated from amplification of reference gene primers within the assay. To quantify the absolute abundance of each unique TCRbeta CDR3 rearrangement, sequence reads were collapsed and filtered. Productive Simpson clonality was computed per sample as the square root of Simpson's diversity index over productive rearrangements. The table was pulled from immuneACCESS by TCRdb, which kept in-frame rearrangements only. Such tables lose some clones; where checked, under half of the loss comes from unresolved V genes, and the rest has no known cause. V and J calls and clone size are those listed in that table; D and trimming were worked out from the DNA. The sample data list 120,000 or so clones, and more than 75% of these were observed just once. Clones ranked in the top ten supply 3.3% of the sample.

The collaborating institutions used their own protocols to collect whole blood in K2EDTA tubes. For TCRbeta analysis, collaborator samples were shipped as frozen whole blood, as isolated PBMCs, or as DNA extracted from either sample type. The paper's findings and limits, for the study overall: The amount of clinical and demographic metadata varied by source and participant and was provided uncurated.

V is pared back by 1 base and J by 5 bases, with 9 bases lying between the germline termini. The CDR3 starts with the cysteine, ends with the phenylalanine, and has 13 residues. The retained sequence is limited to the CDR3, 39 bases, with the frame set at the first base. From a lookup of the germline V gene, CDR1 and CDR2 are SGHTA and FQGNSA. The rearrangement combines TRBV7-2 with TRBJ2-7, with no D gene named confidently. This clonotype originated in a woman between 45 and 65 years old with acute or convalescent COVID-19. The sequenced material came from peripheral blood. Here the CDR3 is given as CASSLDQFDEQYF. The base sequence is TGTGCCAGCAGCTTAGATCAGTTCGACGAGCAGTACTTC.